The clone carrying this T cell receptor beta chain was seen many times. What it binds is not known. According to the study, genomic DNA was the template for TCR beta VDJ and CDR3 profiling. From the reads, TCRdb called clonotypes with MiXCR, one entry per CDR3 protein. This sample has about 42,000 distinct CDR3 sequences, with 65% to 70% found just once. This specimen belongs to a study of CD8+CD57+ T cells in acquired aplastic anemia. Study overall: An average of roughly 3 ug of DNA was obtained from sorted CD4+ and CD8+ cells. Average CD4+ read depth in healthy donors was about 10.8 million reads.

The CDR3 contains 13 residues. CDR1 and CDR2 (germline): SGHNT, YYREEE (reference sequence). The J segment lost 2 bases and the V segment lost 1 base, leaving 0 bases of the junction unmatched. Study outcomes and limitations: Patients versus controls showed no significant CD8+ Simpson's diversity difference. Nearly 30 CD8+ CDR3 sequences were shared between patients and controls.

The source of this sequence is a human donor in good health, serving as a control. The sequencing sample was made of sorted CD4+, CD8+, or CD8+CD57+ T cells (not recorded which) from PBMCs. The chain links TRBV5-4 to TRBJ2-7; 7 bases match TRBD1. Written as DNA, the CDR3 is TGTGCCAGCAGCTTGACAGGGGCCTACGAGCAGTACTTC. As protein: CASSLTGAYEQYF.